The 4 T cell receptor beta chains given below trace back to one sample, sequenced in a study of spatial heterogeneity in lung cancer. Each CDR3 protein is one row after TCRdb ran MiXCR on the 5' RACE reads. The table shows 40,000 to 45,000 distinct CDR3 sequences, with approximately 15% occurring only once. Stated time point: sample taken at primary tumor resection. This sample comprised PBMCs, obtained at surgery. The receptors originated from a male donor with early-stage non-small cell lung cancer.

This clonotype was picked up many times. The CDR3 region has the DNA TGTGCCAGCAGACGAAGACCTGATAATTCACCCCTCCACTTT. As protein: CASRRRPDNSPLHF. The gene calls are TRBV27 and TRBJ1-6; no firm D call. Trimming removed 6 bases from V and 5 bases from J, with 11 bases in between. The V gene's germline CDR1 is MNHEY and CDR2 SMNVEV (reference sequence). The CDR3 is 14 residues long.

The chain combines TRBV10-3 with TRBJ2-1; 8 nucleotides align to TRBD2. The ends lost 6 bases at V and 6 bases at J; junction bases unmatched: 10. CDR1 and CDR2 from the germline V gene are ENHRY and SYGVKD. This CDR3 is 15 amino acids long. The CDR3 DNA sequence: TGTGCCATCAGCGCCGGGACTAGGACCTCCAATGAGCAGTTCTTC. Translation: CAISAGTRTSNEQFF.

CDR3 sequence reads: CASSEGTGFVAEAFF. The CDR3 DNA sequence: TGTGCCAGCAGCGAGGGTACAGGCTTTGTAGCTGAAGCTTTCTTT. The V and J genes are TRBV6-5 and TRBJ1-1, with D perhaps matching TRBD1 (5 bases). The CDR3 runs 15 residues. Trimming took 6 bases from V and 6 from J, leaving 20 bases between them. From germline, CDR1 is MNHEY and CDR2 SVGAGI.

This clonotype ranks as medium-sized. The genes are TRBV3-1 and TRBJ1-1; D gene uncertain. This CDR3 is built from 13 residues. Between the trimmed V and J ends, which lost 4 bases and 3 bases, there was a span of 9 bases. From germline, CDR1 is LGHDT and CDR2 YNNKEL (reference sequence). The CDR3 region is CASSPATDTEAFF. The CDR3 DNA is TGTGCCAGCAGCCCAGCCACAGACACTGAAGCTTTCTTT.